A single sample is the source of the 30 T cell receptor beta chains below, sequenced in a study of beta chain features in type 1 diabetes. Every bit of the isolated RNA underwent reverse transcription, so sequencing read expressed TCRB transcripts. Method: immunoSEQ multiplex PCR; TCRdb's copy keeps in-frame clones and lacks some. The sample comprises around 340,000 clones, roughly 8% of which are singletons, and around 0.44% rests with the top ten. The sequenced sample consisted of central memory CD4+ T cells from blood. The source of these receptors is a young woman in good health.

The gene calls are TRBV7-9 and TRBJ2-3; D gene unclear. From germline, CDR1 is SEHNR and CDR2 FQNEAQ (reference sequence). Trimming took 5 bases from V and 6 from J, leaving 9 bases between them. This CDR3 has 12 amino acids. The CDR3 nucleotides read TGTGCCAGCAGCCCCGCAGCGGATACGCAGTATTTT. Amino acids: CASSPAADTQYF.

Written as DNA, the CDR3 is TGTGCCAGCAGCTTTACTAGCGGGAGTGGGGCCAAAAACATTCAGTACTTC. This codes for CASSFTSGSGAKNIQYF. The chain joins TRBV7-2 to TRBJ2-4, with TRBD2 matching over 11 bases. CDR3 length: 17 amino acids. Trimming removed 3 bases from V and 1 base from J; junction bases left unmatched: 5. In germline, CDR1 is SGHTA, CDR2 FQGNSA.

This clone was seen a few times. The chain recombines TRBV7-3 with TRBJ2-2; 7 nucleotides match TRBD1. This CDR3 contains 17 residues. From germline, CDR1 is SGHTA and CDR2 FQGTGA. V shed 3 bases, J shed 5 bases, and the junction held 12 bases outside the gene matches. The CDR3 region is CASSFTPDRAVTGELFF. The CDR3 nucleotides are TGTGCCAGCAGCTTTACACCAGACAGGGCGGTGACCGGGGAGCTGTTTTTT.

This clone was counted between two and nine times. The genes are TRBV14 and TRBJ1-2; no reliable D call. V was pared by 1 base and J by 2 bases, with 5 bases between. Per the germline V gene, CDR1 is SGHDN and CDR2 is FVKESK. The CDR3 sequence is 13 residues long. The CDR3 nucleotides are TGTGCCAGCAGCCAAGCTCAAAACTATGGCTACACCTTC. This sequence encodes CASSQAQNYGYTF.

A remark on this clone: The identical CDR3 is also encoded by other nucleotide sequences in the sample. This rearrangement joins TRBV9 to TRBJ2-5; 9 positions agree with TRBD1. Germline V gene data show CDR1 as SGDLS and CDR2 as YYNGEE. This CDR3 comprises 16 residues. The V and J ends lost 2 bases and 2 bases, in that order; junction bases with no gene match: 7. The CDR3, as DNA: TGTGCCAGCAGCGTGCGACAGGGGGTCGGTCAAGAGACCCAGTACTTC. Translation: CASSVRQGVGQETQYF.

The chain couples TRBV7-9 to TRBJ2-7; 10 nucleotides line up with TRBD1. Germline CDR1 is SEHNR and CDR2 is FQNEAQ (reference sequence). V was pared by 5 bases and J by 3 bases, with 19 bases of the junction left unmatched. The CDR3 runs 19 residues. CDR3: CASSPGPGQGDSGSYEQYF. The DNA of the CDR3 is TGTGCCAGCAGCCCAGGTCCCGGACAGGGGGATTCGGGGAGCTACGAGCAGTACTTC.

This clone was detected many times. The DNA of the CDR3 is TGTGCCAGCTCACCACGAAGTATCGGGGCCGGCGGGGAGCTGTTTTTT. Encoded protein: CASSPRSIGAGGELFF. The chain joins TRBV18 to TRBJ2-2; tentatively, D is TRBD1 or TRBD2 (5 bases each). Germline V gives CDR1 KGHSH, CDR2 LQKENI. There are 16 residues in the CDR3. The V end was cut by 1 base, the J end by 7 bases, with 16 bases between.

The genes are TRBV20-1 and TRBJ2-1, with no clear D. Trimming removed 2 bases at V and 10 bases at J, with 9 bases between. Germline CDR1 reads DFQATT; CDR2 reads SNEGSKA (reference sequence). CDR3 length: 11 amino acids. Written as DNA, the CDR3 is TGCAGTGCTAGATCCGTGCGGGAGCAGTTCTTC. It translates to CSARSVREQFF.

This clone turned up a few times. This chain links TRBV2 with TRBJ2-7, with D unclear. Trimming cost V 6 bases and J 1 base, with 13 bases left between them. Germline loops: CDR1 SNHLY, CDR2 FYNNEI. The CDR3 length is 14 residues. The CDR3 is CASRFEFESYEQYF. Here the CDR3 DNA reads TGTGCCAGCAGGTTCGAATTCGAATCCTACGAGCAGTACTTC. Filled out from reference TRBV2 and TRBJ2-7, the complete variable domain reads EPEVTQTPSHQVTQMGQEVILRCVPISNHLYFYWYRQILGQKVEFLVSFYNNEISEKSEIFDDQFSVERPDGSNFTLKIRSTKLEDSAMYFCASRFEFESYEQYFGPGTRLTVT.

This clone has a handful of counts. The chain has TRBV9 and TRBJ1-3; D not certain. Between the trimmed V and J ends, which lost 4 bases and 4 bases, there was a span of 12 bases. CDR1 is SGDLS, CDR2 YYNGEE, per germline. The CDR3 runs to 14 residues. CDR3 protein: CASSPVTHGNTIYF. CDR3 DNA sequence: TGTGCCAGCAGCCCGGTGACACACGGAAACACCATATATTTT.

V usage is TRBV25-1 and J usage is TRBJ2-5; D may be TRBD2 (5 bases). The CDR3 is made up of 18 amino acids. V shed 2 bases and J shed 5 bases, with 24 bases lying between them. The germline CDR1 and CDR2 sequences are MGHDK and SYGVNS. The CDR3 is CASSEDRVAGHIRETQYF. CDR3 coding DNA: TGTGCCAGCAGTGAAGATAGGGTTGCGGGCCACATTCGGGAGACCCAGTACTTC.

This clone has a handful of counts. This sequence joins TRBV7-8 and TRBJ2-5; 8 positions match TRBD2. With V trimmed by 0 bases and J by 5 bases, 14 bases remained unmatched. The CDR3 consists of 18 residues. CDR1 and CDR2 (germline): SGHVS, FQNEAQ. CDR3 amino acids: CASSLAALAGHEEETQYF. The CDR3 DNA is TGTGCCAGCAGCTTAGCGGCGCTAGCGGGCCACGAGGAGGAGACCCAGTACTTC.

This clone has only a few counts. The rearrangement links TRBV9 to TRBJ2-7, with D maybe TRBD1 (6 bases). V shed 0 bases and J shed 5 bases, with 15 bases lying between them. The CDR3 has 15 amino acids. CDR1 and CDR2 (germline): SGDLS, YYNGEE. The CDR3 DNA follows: TGTGCCAGCAGCGTAGCCCCGACTAACAGGGACGAGCAGTACTTC. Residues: CASSVAPTNRDEQYF.

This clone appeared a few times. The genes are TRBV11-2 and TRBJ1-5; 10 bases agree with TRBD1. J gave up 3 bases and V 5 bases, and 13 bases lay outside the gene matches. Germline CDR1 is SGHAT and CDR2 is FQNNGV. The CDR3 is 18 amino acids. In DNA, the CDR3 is TGTGCCAGCAGCCCAGGATCTTTTGGGACAGGGGTCAATCAGCCCCAGCATTTT. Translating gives CASSPGSFGTGVNQPQHF.

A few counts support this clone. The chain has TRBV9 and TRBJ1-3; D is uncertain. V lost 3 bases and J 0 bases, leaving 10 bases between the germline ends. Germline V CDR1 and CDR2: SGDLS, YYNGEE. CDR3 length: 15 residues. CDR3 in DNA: TGTGCCAGCAGCGCAGAGTCCAACTCTGGAAACACCATATATTTT. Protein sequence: CASSAESNSGNTIYF.

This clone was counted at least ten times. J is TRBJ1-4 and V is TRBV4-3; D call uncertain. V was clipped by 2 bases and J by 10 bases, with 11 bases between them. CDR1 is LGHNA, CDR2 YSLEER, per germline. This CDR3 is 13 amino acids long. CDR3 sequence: CASSQSGVRKLFF. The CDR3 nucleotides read TGCGCCAGCAGCCAATCTGGGGTGAGAAAACTGTTTTTT.

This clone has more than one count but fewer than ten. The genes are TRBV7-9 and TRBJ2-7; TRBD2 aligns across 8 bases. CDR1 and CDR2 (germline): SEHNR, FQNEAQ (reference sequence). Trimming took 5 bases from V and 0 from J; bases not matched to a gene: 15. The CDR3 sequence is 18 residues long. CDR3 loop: CASSKTLGGLAGSYEQYF. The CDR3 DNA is TGTGCCAGCAGCAAGACCCTAGGCGGGCTAGCGGGCTCCTACGAGCAGTACTTC.

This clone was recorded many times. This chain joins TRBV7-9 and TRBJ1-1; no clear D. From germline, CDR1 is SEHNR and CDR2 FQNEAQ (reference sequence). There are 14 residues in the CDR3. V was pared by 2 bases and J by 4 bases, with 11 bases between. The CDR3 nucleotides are TGTGCCAGCAGCTTAAACAATGTCGGCACTGAAGCTTTCTTT. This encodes CASSLNNVGTEAFF.

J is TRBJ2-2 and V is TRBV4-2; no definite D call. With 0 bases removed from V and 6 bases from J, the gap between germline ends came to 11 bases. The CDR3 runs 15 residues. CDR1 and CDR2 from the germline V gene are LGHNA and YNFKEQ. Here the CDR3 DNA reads TGTGCCAGCAGCCAAGATAAAGATTTCCCCGGGGAGCTGTTTTTT. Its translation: CASSQDKDFPGELFF.

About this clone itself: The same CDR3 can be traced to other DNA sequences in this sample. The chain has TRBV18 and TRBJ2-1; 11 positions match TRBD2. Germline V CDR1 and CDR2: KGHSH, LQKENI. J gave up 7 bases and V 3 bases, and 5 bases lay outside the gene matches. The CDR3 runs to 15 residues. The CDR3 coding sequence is TGTGCCAGCTCACCCCGAGGGACTAGCGGTAATGAGCAGTTCTTC. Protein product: CASSPRGTSGNEQFF.

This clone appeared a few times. The CDR3 spells CSANLYNGYTF. CDR3 nucleotides: TGCAGTGCAAACCTATACAACGGCTACACCTTC. V and J are TRBV20-1 and TRBJ1-2; D unclear. The CDR3 sequence is 11 residues long. V shed 6 bases and J shed 8 bases, with 13 bases lying between them. Per germline, CDR1 DFQATT and CDR2 SNEGSKA (reference sequence).

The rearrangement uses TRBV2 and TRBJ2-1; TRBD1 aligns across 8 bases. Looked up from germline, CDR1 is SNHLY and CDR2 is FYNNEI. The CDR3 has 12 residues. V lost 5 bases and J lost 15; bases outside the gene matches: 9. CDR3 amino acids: CASSRQGQAPFF. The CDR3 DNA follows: TGTGCCAGCAGTAGACAGGGACAGGCTCCGTTCTTC. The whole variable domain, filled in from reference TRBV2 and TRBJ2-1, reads EPEVTQTPSHQVTQMGQEVILRCVPISNHLYFYWYRQILGQKVEFLVSFYNNEISEKSEIFDDQFSVERPDGSNFTLKIRSTKLEDSAMYFCASSRQGQAPFFGPGTRLTVL.

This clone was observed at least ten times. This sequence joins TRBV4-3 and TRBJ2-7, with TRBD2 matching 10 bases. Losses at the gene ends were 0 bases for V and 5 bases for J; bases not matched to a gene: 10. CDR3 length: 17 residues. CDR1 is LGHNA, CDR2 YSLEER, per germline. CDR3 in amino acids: CASSQDPRASGSNEQYF. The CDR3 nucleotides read TGCGCCAGCAGCCAAGATCCCAGGGCTAGCGGGAGCAACGAGCAGTACTTC.

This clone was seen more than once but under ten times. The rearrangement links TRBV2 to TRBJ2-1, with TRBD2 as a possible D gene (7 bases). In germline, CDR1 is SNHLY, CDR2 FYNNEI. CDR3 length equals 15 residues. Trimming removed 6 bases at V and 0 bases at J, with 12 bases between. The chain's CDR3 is CASSLGGGSYNEQFF. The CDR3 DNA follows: TGTGCCAGCAGCTTAGGGGGGGGCTCCTACAATGAGCAGTTCTTC.

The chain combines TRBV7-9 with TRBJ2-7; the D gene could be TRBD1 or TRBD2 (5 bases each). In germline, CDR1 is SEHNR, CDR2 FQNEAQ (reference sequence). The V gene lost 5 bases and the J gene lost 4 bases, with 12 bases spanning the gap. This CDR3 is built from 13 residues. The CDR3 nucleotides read TGTGCCAGCAGCCAAGGGACGCGGTACGAGCAGTACTTC. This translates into CASSQGTRYEQYF.

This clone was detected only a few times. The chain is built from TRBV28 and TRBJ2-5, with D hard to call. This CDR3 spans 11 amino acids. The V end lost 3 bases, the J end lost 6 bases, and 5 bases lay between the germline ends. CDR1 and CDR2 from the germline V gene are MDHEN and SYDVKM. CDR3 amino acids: CASSFLKTQYF. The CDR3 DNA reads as TGTGCCAGCAGTTTTCTAAAGACCCAGTACTTC. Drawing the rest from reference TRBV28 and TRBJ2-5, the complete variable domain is DVKVTQSSRYLVKRTGEKVFLECVQDMDHENMFWYRQDPGLGLRLIYFSYDVKMKEKGDIPEGYSVSREKKERFSLILESASTNQTSMYLCASSFLKTQYFGPGTRLLVL.

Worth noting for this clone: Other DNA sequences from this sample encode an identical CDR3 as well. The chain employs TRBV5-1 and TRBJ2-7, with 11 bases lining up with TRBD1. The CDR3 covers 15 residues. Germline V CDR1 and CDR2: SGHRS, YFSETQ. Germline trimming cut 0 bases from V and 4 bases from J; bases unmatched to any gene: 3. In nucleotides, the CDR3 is TGCGCCAGCAGCTTGGCGGGGACAGGGGGTTACGAGCAGTACTTC. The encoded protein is CASSLAGTGGYEQYF.

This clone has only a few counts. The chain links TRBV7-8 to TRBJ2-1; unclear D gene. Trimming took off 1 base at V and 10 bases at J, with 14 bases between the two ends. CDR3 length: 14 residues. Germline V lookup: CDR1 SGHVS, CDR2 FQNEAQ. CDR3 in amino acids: CASSLGLIAREQFF. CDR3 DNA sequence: TGTGCCAGCAGCTTAGGGTTGATAGCCCGAGAGCAGTTCTTC.

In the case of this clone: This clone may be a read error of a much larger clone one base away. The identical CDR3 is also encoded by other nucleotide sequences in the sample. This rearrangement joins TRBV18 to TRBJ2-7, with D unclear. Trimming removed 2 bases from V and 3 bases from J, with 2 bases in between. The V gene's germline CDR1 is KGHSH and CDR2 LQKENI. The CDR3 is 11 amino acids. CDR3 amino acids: CASSPGYEQYF. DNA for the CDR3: TGTGCCAGCTCACCAGGCTACGAGCAGTACTTC.

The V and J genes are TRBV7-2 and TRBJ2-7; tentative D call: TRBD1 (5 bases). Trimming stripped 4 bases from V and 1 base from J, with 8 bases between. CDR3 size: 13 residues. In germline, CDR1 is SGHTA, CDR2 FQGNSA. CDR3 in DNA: TGTGCCAGCAGCTCAAGGGGATCCTACGAGCAGTACTTC. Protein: CASSSRGSYEQYF.